Each of the 21 T cell receptor beta chains below was sequenced from the same sample in a study of shared clonotypes between healthy human individuals. Sequenced by immunoSEQ multiplex PCR; TCRdb stores in-frame clones only, minus some. The sample consists of hundreds of thousands of clones, 73% of them appearing once. Sequencing was done on a sample of memory CD4+ T cells sorted from blood. Subset in this sample: CD45RA-negative fraction. Source of these receptors: a woman under 40 in good health.

V gene TRBV4-1 combines with J gene TRBJ2-1, with 7 bases that match TRBD2. In germline, CDR1 is MGHRA, CDR2 YSYEKL. The CDR3 length is 15 residues. Losses at the gene ends were 4 bases for V and 0 bases for J; bases not matched to a gene: 3. The CDR3 DNA follows: TGCGCCAGCAGCCGAGCGGGGAGCTCCTACAATGAGCAGTTCTTC. It is translated as CASSRAGSSYNEQFF.

V gene TRBV1 combines with J gene TRBJ2-1; the D call in the table, TRBD2, was not verified against the DNA. TRBV1 is given as a pseudogene. The CDR3 is 15 amino acids. The CDR3 nucleotides are TGCACCAGCAGAGGCCCCACTAGCAGACACAATGAGCAGTTCTTC. This gives the protein CTSRGPTSRHNEQFF.

This clone was seen a single time. The chain is built from TRBV6-5 and TRBJ2-3; D uncertain. The V end lost 6 bases, the J end lost 2 bases, and 15 bases lay between the germline ends. Germline lookup yields CDR1 MNHEY and CDR2 SVGAGI. The CDR3 sequence is 15 residues long. CDR3 sequence reads: CASRPTRLFTDTQYF. In nucleotides, the CDR3 is TGTGCCAGCAGGCCCACTCGACTCTTCACAGATACGCAGTATTTT.

The chain combines TRBV19 with TRBJ1-2; possibly TRBD1 for D (5 bases). The V gene's germline CDR1 is LNHDA and CDR2 SQIVND (reference sequence). V lost 3 bases, J lost 0 bases, and 11 bases lay in between. The CDR3 is 15 amino acids. The CDR3 DNA follows: TGTGCCAGTAGTATTTGGGGCAGATCTAACTATGGCTACACCTTC. Protein product: CASSIWGRSNYGYTF.

As concerns this clone: Other DNA sequences in this specimen translate into the identical CDR3. V is TRBV2 and J is TRBJ2-7; D uncertain. Germline V CDR1 and CDR2: SNHLY, FYNNEI. This CDR3 has 11 amino acids. Trimming removed 4 bases at V and 4 bases at J, with 5 bases between. CDR3 in DNA: TGTGCCAGCAGTGCGTATTACGAGCAGTACTTC. Encoded protein: CASSAYYEQYF.

The chain joins TRBV19 to TRBJ2-1, with TRBD2 matching over 8 bases. The CDR3 has 16 residues. Germline trimming cut 3 bases from V and 2 bases from J; bases unmatched to any gene: 6. In germline, CDR1 is LNHDA, CDR2 SQIVND (reference sequence). The CDR3 region is CASSIVSGKTYNEQFF. CDR3 coding DNA: TGTGCCAGTAGTATCGTTAGCGGGAAGACCTACAATGAGCAGTTCTTC. Variable domain in full (rest from reference TRBV19 and TRBJ2-1): DGGITQSPKYLFRKEGQNVTLSCEQNLNHDAMYWYRQDPGQGLRLIYYSQIVNDFQKGDIAEGYSVSREKKESFPLTVTSAQKNPTAFYLCASSIVSGKTYNEQFFGPGTRLTVL.

This clone was observed once. The rearrangement uses TRBV2 and TRBJ2-6; TRBD1 aligns across 8 bases. V was clipped by 5 bases and J by 6 bases; unmatched bases: 6. Germline-derived CDR1 and CDR2 are SNHLY and FYNNEI. CDR3 length: 15 residues. The CDR3: CASSKDRAVANVLTF. CDR3 bases: TGTGCCAGCAGTAAGGACAGGGCGGTGGCCAACGTCCTGACTTTC.

The DNA for the CDR3 is TGTGCCAGCAGTTTATTTCAGTTCATAAGGGCCCAGCCCCAGCATTTT. The encoded protein is CASSLFQFIRAQPQHF. The chain links TRBV28 to TRBJ1-5; the D is unclear. The CDR3 runs 16 residues. The ends were cut back, 1 base at V and 7 bases at J, with 17 bases in the middle. Per the germline V gene, CDR1 is MDHEN and CDR2 is SYDVKM.

In nucleotides, the CDR3 is TGTGCCTGGAGTGTACAACAGACTACAAAGGCAGGGGGTTCACCCCTCCACTTT. This codes for CAWSVQQTTKAGGSPLHF. The chain couples TRBV30 to TRBJ1-6, with 7 bases lining up with TRBD1. The CDR3 totals 18 residues. The trim removed 0 bases at V and 9 bases at J, leaving 17 bases unmatched. The germline CDR1 and CDR2 sequences are GTSNPN and SVGIG (reference sequence).

The rearrangement links TRBV29-1 to TRBJ1-1; D not resolved. Germline V gene data show CDR1 as SQVTM and CDR2 as ANQGSEA. The CDR3 is made up of 14 amino acids. V was pared by 1 base and J by 0 bases, with 9 bases between. The CDR3 is CSVEVGQVNTEAFF. The CDR3 nucleotides read TGCAGCGTTGAAGTGGGCCAAGTGAACACTGAAGCTTTCTTT.

The J gene is TRBJ2-7, the V gene TRBV28; D call uncertain. Germline assignment: CDR1 MDHEN and CDR2 SYDVKM. Trimming took 6 bases from V and 1 from J, leaving 22 bases between them. This CDR3 comprises 17 residues. The CDR3 is CASRSVVGAQWSYEQYF. CDR3 bases: TGTGCCAGCAGGTCGGTAGTTGGCGCCCAGTGGTCCTACGAGCAGTACTTC.

This chain links TRBV28 with TRBJ1-3, with D unclear. The CDR3 spans 17 residues. The V gene's germline CDR1 is MDHEN and CDR2 SYDVKM. Trimming shortened V by 5 bases and J by 0 bases, and 17 bases separated the two germline ends. The CDR3 nucleotides read TGTGCCAGCAGTCCCCAGGCAGGAAAGATCTCTGGAAACACCATATATTTT. It yields the protein CASSPQAGKISGNTIYF.

V gene TRBV18 combines with J gene TRBJ2-3; a possible D gene is TRBD2 (5 bases). This CDR3 is 17 amino acids long. Germline V gene data show CDR1 as KGHSH and CDR2 as LQKENI. The germline V and J ends were trimmed by 6 bases and 0 bases, with 19 bases remaining between them. The CDR3: CASSSGMAGSSTDTQYF. The DNA of the CDR3 is TGTGCCAGCTCTTCCGGGATGGCCGGTTCTAGCACAGATACGCAGTATTTT.

This clone came up a few times. Distinct nucleotide sequences in the sample also encode this CDR3. CDR3 DNA: TGTGCCAGCAGCCTAGGACTGCAAGAGACCCAGTACTTC. It yields the protein CASSLGLQETQYF. The V and J genes are TRBV7-2 and TRBJ2-5; TRBD2 is a possible D gene (5 bases). The CDR3 consists of 13 residues. V shed 5 bases and J shed 2 bases, with 9 bases lying between them. Germline values: CDR1 SGHTA, CDR2 FQGNSA.

The table lists this clone with a count of one. J is TRBJ2-7 and V is TRBV4-1; 8 nucleotides agree with TRBD2. The germline V gene encodes CDR1 MGHRA and CDR2 YSYEKL. The CDR3 consists of 19 residues. Trimming took 4 bases from V and 6 from J; bases not matched to a gene: 23. The CDR3 bases are TGCGCCAGCAGCCCGAGGGGGAGGCAGCGGGAGAAGATCCCGCGCGAGCAGTACTTC. It encodes CASSPRGRQREKIPREQYF.

The chain joins TRBV28 to TRBJ2-2; the D gene is possibly TRBD1 (6 bases). The germline gives CDR1 MDHEN, CDR2 SYDVKM. Deletions cut 6 bases from V and 1 base from J, with 12 bases between. The CDR3 runs to 15 residues. The CDR3 reads CASSPARGNTGELFF. The CDR3 DNA is TGTGCCAGCAGCCCGGCCAGGGGGAACACCGGGGAGCTGTTTTTT.

The chain recombines TRBV7-9 with TRBJ1-2; D is ambiguous. CDR1 is SEHNR, CDR2 FQNEAQ, per germline (reference sequence). This CDR3 contains 13 residues. The V end was cut by 5 bases, the J end by 8 bases, with 15 bases between. The CDR3, as DNA: TGTGCCAGCAGCCCCTTGGCGGAGAGCGGCTACACCTTC. Translating gives CASSPLAESGYTF.

The V gene is TRBV28, the J gene TRBJ2-7; the match to TRBD1 covers 7 bases. The CDR3 extends over 15 amino acids. Trimming took 5 bases from V and 5 from J; bases not matched to a gene: 12. CDR1 and CDR2 (germline): MDHEN, SYDVKM. CDR3 bases: TGTGCCAGCAGTGCCCCGGGACAGTTCGTCCACGAGCAGTACTTC. Amino acid sequence: CASSAPGQFVHEQYF.

The chain is built from TRBV27 and TRBJ1-5; tentatively, D is TRBD1 (6 bases). V shed 0 bases and J shed 4 bases, with 10 bases lying between them. From germline, CDR1 is MNHEY and CDR2 SMNVEV (reference sequence). The CDR3 is made up of 15 amino acids. In DNA, the CDR3 is TGTGCCAGCAGTTTATCACAGGGCTGGAATCAGCCCCAGCATTTT. Amino acid sequence: CASSLSQGWNQPQHF.

The chain employs TRBV2 and TRBJ1-2; TRBD1 might be the D (6 bases). V gave up 5 bases and J gave up 6 bases, with 13 bases separating them. Germline V gives CDR1 SNHLY, CDR2 FYNNEI. The CDR3 runs 13 residues. DNA for the CDR3: TGTGCCAGCAGTCCCACAGGGAACCATGGCTACACCTTC. Its translation: CASSPTGNHGYTF. The complete variable domain, with remaining parts taken from reference TRBV2 and TRBJ1-2, reads EPEVTQTPSHQVTQMGQEVILRCVPISNHLYFYWYRQILGQKVEFLVSFYNNEISEKSEIFDDQFSVERPDGSNFTLKIRSTKLEDSAMYFCASSPTGNHGYTFGSGTRLTVV.

The CDR3 DNA sequence: TGTGCCAGCAGCGTAGTTGTCCGGGATAGCTACGAGCAGTACTTC. Translated: CASSVVVRDSYEQYF. This chain joins TRBV9 and TRBJ2-7; the D gene is possibly TRBD2 (5 bases). CDR3 length equals 15 residues. Per the germline V gene, CDR1 is SGDLS and CDR2 is YYNGEE. Trimming shortened V by 0 bases and J by 3 bases, and 13 bases separated the two germline ends.